The 21 T cell receptor beta chains reported below all come from one sample, sequenced in a study of T cell repertoires in cytomegalovirus infection. TCRdb independently ran MiXCR on the reads; one entry per CDR3 protein. The sample has about 920,000 distinct CDR3 sequences; more than 25% are singletons. These receptors have no identified antigens. This material consisted of cultured CD8+ T cells from PBMCs, taken from culture after CMV antigen stimulation. These receptors were taken from a human donor in good health (CMV status not recorded). Some clones in this sample may be carry-over from other donors' samples.

This clonotype was observed at least ten times. V usage is TRBV7-6 and J usage is TRBJ1-1; 7 positions match TRBD1. The germline V gene has CDR1 SGHVS and CDR2 FNYEAQ. This CDR3 has 15 residues. V dropped 1 base and J dropped 5; count of bases not matched to a gene: 7. CDR3: CASSLGGGRRTEAFF. DNA of the CDR3: TGTGCCAGCAGCTTAGGAGGGGGCCGGAGGACTGAAGCTTTCTTT.

This clonotype was detected only once. The rearrangement joins TRBV5-6 to TRBJ2-3; a weak D match, TRBD1 (6 bases). Per the germline V gene, CDR1 is SGHDT and CDR2 is YYEEEE. V gave up 6 bases and J gave up 4 bases, with 18 bases separating them. The CDR3 is 15 residues long. The CDR3 bases are TGTGCCAGCACCTTTGACAGGATAAGGGCAGATACGCAGTATTTT. Translating it yields CASTFDRIRADTQYF.

This clonotype was seen repeatedly, ten times or more. The chain joins TRBV7-6 to TRBJ1-2; a possible D gene is TRBD1 (5 bases). This CDR3 spans 15 amino acids. With 3 bases removed from V and 6 bases from J, the gap between germline ends came to 17 bases. The germline V gene encodes CDR1 SGHVS and CDR2 FNYEAQ. The CDR3 bases are TGTGCCAGCAGCTTGGGGCGCCGCCGGGGAGATGGCTACACCTTC. Its translation is CASSLGRRRGDGYTF.

This chain uses TRBV6-1 with TRBJ2-7; TRBD1 is a possible D gene (5 bases). Per germline, CDR1 MNHNS and CDR2 SASEGT. V was cut by 4 bases and J by 8 bases, with 9 bases left in between. The CDR3 runs 11 residues. CDR3: CASSVGVQQYV. In nucleotides, the CDR3 is TGTGCCAGCAGTGTAGGGGTCCAGCAGTACGTC.

The chain joins TRBV5-1 to TRBJ1-2; 11 positions match TRBD1. The CDR3 sequence is 15 residues long. CDR1 and CDR2 from the germline V gene are SGHRS and YFSETQ. The trim removed 7 bases at V and 4 bases at J, leaving 9 bases unmatched. The chain's CDR3 is CASHPGTGGGYGYTF. CDR3 bases: TGCGCCAGCCATCCCGGGACAGGGGGAGGCTATGGCTACACCTTC.

In regard to this clonotype: A read error may be the cause here, since a much bigger clone is one base away. The rearrangement uses TRBV5-5 and TRBJ2-7; 10 bases line up with TRBD1. CDR1 is SGHKS and CDR2 is YYEKEE in the germline V gene (reference sequence). The ends lost 3 bases at V and 5 bases at J; junction bases unmatched: 5. The CDR3 loop spans 14 amino acids. CDR3 loop: CASSSGTGDNEQYF. CDR3 coding DNA: TGTGCCAGCAGCTCCGGGACAGGGGACAACGAGCAGTACTTC. Based on the CDR3 plus reference TRBV5-5 and TRBJ2-7, the full variable domain is DAGVTQSPTHLIKTRGQQVTLRCSPISGHKSVSWYQQVLGQGPQFIFQYYEKEERGRGNFPDRFSARQFPNYSSELNVNALLLGDSALYLCASSSGTGDNEQYFGPGTRLTVT.

This clonotype has only a few counts. The rearrangement uses TRBV15 and TRBJ1-1; D is unclear. Looked up from germline, CDR1 is LNHNV and CDR2 is YYDKDF (reference sequence). V lost 0 bases, J lost 3 bases, and 2 bases lay in between. This CDR3 comprises 12 residues. The CDR3 region has the DNA TGTGCCACCAGCAGAGACCACACTGAAGCTTTCTTT. Its translation is CATSRDHTEAFF.

This clonotype was recorded only once. This chain links TRBV7-6 with TRBJ2-7, with D unresolved. Germline V gives CDR1 SGHVS, CDR2 FNYEAQ. Trimming removed 4 bases at V and 0 bases at J, with 10 bases between. The CDR3 consists of 14 residues. CDR3 region: CASSSKFSSYEQYF. CDR3 sequence (DNA): TGTGCCAGCAGCTCAAAATTTAGCTCCTACGAGCAGTACTTC.

The chain links TRBV7-9 to TRBJ2-1; 9 bases fit TRBD1. Losses at the gene ends were 2 bases for V and 7 bases for J; bases not matched to a gene: 9. This CDR3 is 16 amino acids long. Germline V gives CDR1 SEHNR, CDR2 FQNEAQ (reference sequence). Here the CDR3 DNA reads TGTGCCAGCAGCTTATCCCCGGGACAGGGCGGGAATGAGCAGTTCTTC. It codes for CASSLSPGQGGNEQFF.

This chain links TRBV28 with TRBJ2-4; tentatively, D is TRBD1 or TRBD2 (5 bases each). V was trimmed by 6 bases and J by 1 base, leaving 10 bases between them. CDR1 and CDR2 (germline): MDHEN, SYDVKM. CDR3 length: 14 amino acids. The CDR3 here is CASSPRDAKNIQYF. The DNA for the CDR3 is TGTGCCAGCAGCCCCCGGGACGCCAAAAACATTCAGTACTTC.

The sample holds a few counts of this clonotype. CDR3 nucleotides: TGTGCCAGCAGGGGACTAGCGGGGGAGACTGAGCAGTTCTTC. Translated: CASRGLAGETEQFF. The V gene is TRBV3-1, the J gene TRBJ2-1; TRBD2 matches 14 bases. Germline CDR1 and CDR2: LGHDT and YNNKEL (reference sequence). CDR3 length equals 14 residues. Trimming cost V 6 bases and J 9 bases; bases outside gene matches: 4.

The sample holds a few counts of this clonotype. The J gene is TRBJ1-3, the V gene TRBV7-9, with 9 bases matching TRBD1. In germline, CDR1 is SEHNR, CDR2 FQNEAQ (reference sequence). This CDR3 is built from 18 residues. Germline trimming cut 5 bases from V and 0 bases from J; bases unmatched to any gene: 11. CDR3 DNA sequence: TGTGCCAGCAGCCTTCCGGGACAGGGAATCCCCTCTGGAAACACCATATATTTT. It codes for CASSLPGQGIPSGNTIYF.

About this clonotype: A much larger clone lies a single base off, so this may be a read error. This sequence joins TRBV12-3 or TRBV12-4 and TRBJ1-2; D gene uncertain. V lost 4 bases, J lost 3 bases, and 21 bases lay in between. The CDR3 contains 17 residues. The CDR3 sequence is CASSSPARWNHYYGYTF. The CDR3, as DNA: TGTGCCAGCAGTTCCCCGGCGAGGTGGAATCATTACTATGGCTACACCTTC.

V is TRBV19 and J is TRBJ1-4, with no clear D. The CDR3 covers 13 residues. Germline values: CDR1 LNHDA, CDR2 SQIVND (reference sequence). V was cut by 4 bases and J by 6 bases, with 9 bases left in between. DNA for the CDR3: TGTGCCAGTAGTAACCGGATCCATGAAAAACTGTTTTTT. Amino acid sequence: CASSNRIHEKLFF.

This clonotype was seen a handful of times. The chain combines TRBV6-5 with TRBJ2-3, with D possibly TRBD2 on 6 matching bases. Trimming took 0 bases from V and 4 from J, leaving 29 bases between them. The CDR3 has 21 amino acids. The germline gives CDR1 MNHEY, CDR2 SVGAGI. CDR3 protein: CASSYSGVLSGLAPGADTQYF. As DNA, the CDR3 is TGTGCCAGCAGTTACTCGGGGGTTTTGAGCGGGTTAGCCCCCGGGGCAGATACGCAGTATTTT.

Ten or more counts support this clonotype. The rearrangement uses TRBV7-6 and TRBJ2-3, with D hard to call. The CDR3 spans 12 residues. Germline loops: CDR1 SGHVS, CDR2 FNYEAQ. With 2 bases removed from V and 7 bases from J, the gap between germline ends came to 7 bases. The CDR3 is CASSLLGNTQYF. CDR3 DNA: TGTGCCAGCAGCTTACTAGGGAATACGCAGTATTTT.

This clonotype was seen many times. The rearrangement joins TRBV7-6 to TRBJ1-2, with no clear D. From germline, CDR1 is SGHVS and CDR2 FNYEAQ. Trimming pared 2 bases from V and 3 bases from J, leaving 10 bases between. The CDR3 has 14 amino acids. CDR3 coding DNA: TGTGCCAGCAGCTTATTGGGAGGCCACTATGGCTACACCTTC. Protein sequence: CASSLLGGHYGYTF.

The chain couples TRBV27 to TRBJ2-1, with D possibly being TRBD1 (6 bases). CDR1 is MNHEY and CDR2 is SMNVEV in the germline V gene (reference sequence). Deletions cut 2 bases from V and 0 bases from J, with 8 bases between. This CDR3 comprises 15 residues. In DNA form, the CDR3 reads TGTGCCAGCAGTTTAAGGGGGTACTCCTACAATGAGCAGTTCTTC. It specifies CASSLRGYSYNEQFF.

This clonotype appeared many times. The chain carries TRBV10-3 and TRBJ2-3; 11 bases fit TRBD2. CDR1 is ENHRY and CDR2 is SYGVKD in the germline V gene. This CDR3 spans 14 amino acids. V lost 4 bases to trimming and J lost 5 bases; unmatched junction nucleotides: 2. The CDR3 is CAISVLAGEDTQYF. CDR3 DNA: TGTGCCATCAGTGTACTAGCGGGGGAAGATACGCAGTATTTT.

There are many counts of this clonotype. V is TRBV7-2 and J is TRBJ1-2, with D uncertain. Between the trimmed V and J ends, which lost 5 bases and 5 bases, there was a span of 18 bases. This CDR3 spans 15 amino acids. Germline V CDR1 and CDR2: SGHTA, FQGNSA. The CDR3 loop reads CASSPQWNDIYGYTF. The CDR3 region has the DNA TGTGCCAGCAGCCCACAGTGGAATGATATTTATGGCTACACCTTC.

This clonotype has only a few counts. CDR3 loop: CASRVGDTQYF. The CDR3 bases are TGTGCCAGCAGAGTGGGGGATACGCAGTATTTT. The chain carries TRBV6-1 and TRBJ2-3; D gene unclear. CDR3 length: 11 amino acids. The germline V gene encodes CDR1 MNHNS and CDR2 SASEGT. Trimming shortened V by 6 bases and J by 6 bases, and 7 bases separated the two germline ends.